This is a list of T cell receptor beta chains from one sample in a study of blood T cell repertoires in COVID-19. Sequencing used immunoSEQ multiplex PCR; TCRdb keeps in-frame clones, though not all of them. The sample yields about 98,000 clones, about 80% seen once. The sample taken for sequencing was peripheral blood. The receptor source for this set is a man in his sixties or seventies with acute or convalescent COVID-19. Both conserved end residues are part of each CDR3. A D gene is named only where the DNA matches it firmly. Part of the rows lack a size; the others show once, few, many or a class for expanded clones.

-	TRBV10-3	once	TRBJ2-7	TGTGCCATCAGTTACCAGGGTTACGAGCAGTACTTC	CAISYQGYEQYF
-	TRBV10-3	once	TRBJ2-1	TGTGCCACGGGACTTAGAGGACCCTCCTCCTACAATGAGCAGTTCTTC	CATGLRGPSSYNEQFF
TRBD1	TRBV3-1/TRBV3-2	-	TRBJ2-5	TGTGCCAGCAGCCGACAGGGATCATACCAAGAGACCCAGTACTTC	CASSRQGSYQETQYF
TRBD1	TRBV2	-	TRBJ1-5	TGTGCCAGCAGAGGGACAGGGGATCAGCCCCAGCATTTT	CASRGTGDQPQHF
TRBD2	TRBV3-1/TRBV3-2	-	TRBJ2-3	TGTGCCAGCAGCCGAGAGGGACTAGCGGGAGGTCTAGATACGCAGTATTTT	CASSREGLAGGLDTQYF
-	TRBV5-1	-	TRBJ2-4	TGCGCCAGCAGCTTGGGGCAGGGGAAAGACATTCAGTACTTC	CASSLGQGKDIQYF
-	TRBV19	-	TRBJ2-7	TGTGCCAGCATGACAGGTTACGAGCAGTACTTC	CASMTGYEQYF
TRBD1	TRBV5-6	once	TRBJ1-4	TGTGCCAGCAGGGGACAGCTTAATGAAAAACTGTTTTTT	CASRGQLNEKLFF
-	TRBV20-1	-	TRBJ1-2	TGCAGTGCTAGTCCAGGCTATGGCTACACCTTC	CSASPGYGYTF
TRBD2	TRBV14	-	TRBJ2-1	TGTGCCAGCAAAGAGGGACTAGCGGGTAATGAGCAGTTCTTC	CASKEGLAGNEQFF
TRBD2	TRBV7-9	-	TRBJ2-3	TGTGCCAGCAGCCCCCGGACTAGCGGGAGTTTGAGCACAGATACGCAGTATTTT	CASSPRTSGSLSTDTQYF
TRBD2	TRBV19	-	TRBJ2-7	TGTGCCAGTAGTATTGGCGGGAGCTTCTCCTACGAGCAGTACTTC	CASSIGGSFSYEQYF
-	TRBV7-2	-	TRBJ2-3	TGTGCCAGCAGCTTAGGCGTAGGGGCCGATACGCAGTATTTT	CASSLGVGADTQYF
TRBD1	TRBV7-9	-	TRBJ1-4	TGTGCCAGCACGGCACAGGGGGCGGAAAAACTGTTTTTT	CASTAQGAEKLFF
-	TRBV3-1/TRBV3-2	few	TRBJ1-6	TGTGCCAGCAGCCAAGGAACTTACAGTTCACCCCTCCACTTT	CASSQGTYSSPLHF
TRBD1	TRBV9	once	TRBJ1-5	TGTGCCAGCAGCAGGACGGACAGGGGATACAATCAGCCCCAGCATTTT	CASSRTDRGYNQPQHF
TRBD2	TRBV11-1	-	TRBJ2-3	TGTGCCAGCAGAGGCTCGGGGACTAGGAGGACAGATACGCAGTATTTT	CASRGSGTRRTDTQYF
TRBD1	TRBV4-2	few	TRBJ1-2	TGTGCCAGCAGCCAAGAACAAAAGTCCAGGGGGGGCTACACCTTC	CASSQEQKSRGGYTF
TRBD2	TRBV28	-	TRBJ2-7	TGTGCCAGCATAGCGGGAGGAGCGAGGGAGCAGTACTTC	CASIAGGAREQYF
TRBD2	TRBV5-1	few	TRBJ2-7	TGCGCCAGCAGCTCGTGGACTAGCGGGAGCCCCTACGAGCAGTACTTC	CASSSWTSGSPYEQYF
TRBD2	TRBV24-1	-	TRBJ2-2	TGTGCCACCAGTGATCCCGGGGCTAGCGGGAACACCGGGGAGCTGTTTTTT	CATSDPGASGNTGELFF
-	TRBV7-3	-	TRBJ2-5	TGTGCCAGCAGCTTAGCCGCCGCTAGCCAAGAGACCCAGTACTTC	CASSLAAASQETQYF
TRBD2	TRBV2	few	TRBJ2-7	TGTGCCAGCAGACTAGCGGGTGAGCAGTACTTC	CASRLAGEQYF
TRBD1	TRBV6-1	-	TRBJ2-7	TGTGCCAGCAGTGAAGCGCAGGGGGTCACCTACGAGCAGTACTTC	CASSEAQGVTYEQYF
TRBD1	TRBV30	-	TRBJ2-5	TGTGCCTGGAGTCCCGGGACAGGGGGCGTGGAGACCCAGTACTTC	CAWSPGTGGVETQYF
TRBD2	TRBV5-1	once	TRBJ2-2	TGCGCCAGCAGCTTGACGGGAGGGCATGACGGGGAGCTGTTTTTT	CASSLTGGHDGELFF
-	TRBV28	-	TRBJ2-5	TGTGCCAGCAGTTTACAGCGAGCCCAGTACTTC	CASSLQRAQYF
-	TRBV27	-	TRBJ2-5	TGTGCCAGCCCCCGGGACACCCAAGAGACCCAGTACTTC	CASPRDTQETQYF
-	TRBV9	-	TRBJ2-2	TGTGCCAGCAGCACCTCTCGTGGCCCCGGGGAGCTGTTTTTT	CASSTSRGPGELFF
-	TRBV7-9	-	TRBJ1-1	TGTGCCAGCAGCAGACAGACGAACACTGAAGCTTTCTTT	CASSRQTNTEAFF
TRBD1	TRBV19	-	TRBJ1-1	TGTGCCAGTAGTTTACTGAGGGGGCCAACTGAAGCTTTCTTT	CASSLLRGPTEAFF
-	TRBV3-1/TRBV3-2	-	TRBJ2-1	TGTGCCAGCAGCCAAGGCGGCTCCTACAATGAGCAGTTCTTC	CASSQGGSYNEQFF
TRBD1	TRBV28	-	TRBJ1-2	TGTGCCAGCAGGAGCCGCGGGACAGGGTTCTATGGCTACACCTTC	CASRSRGTGFYGYTF
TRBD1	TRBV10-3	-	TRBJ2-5	TGTGCCATCAGTGATTCGCCAGGGGGAGAGACCCAGTACTTC	CAISDSPGGETQYF
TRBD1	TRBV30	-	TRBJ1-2	TGTGCCTGCCCGACAGGGTCAGGCTATGGCTACACCTTC	CACPTGSGYGYTF
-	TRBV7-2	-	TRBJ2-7	TGTGCCAGCAGCTTCCCAATAGGAGGAATAAGCTCCTACGAGCAGTACTTC	CASSFPIGGISSYEQYF
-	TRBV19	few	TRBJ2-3	TGTGCCACCGGGTTTCAGCGGAACACAGATACGCAGTATTTT	CATGFQRNTDTQYF
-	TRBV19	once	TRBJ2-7	TGTGCCAGTAGTTCTCAAATCGGACGGGGGAGCTCCTACGAGCAGTACTTC	CASSSQIGRGSSYEQYF
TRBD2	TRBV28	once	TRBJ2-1	TGTGCCAGCACCCGAGGGTCGGGACTAGCGGGAGAGGGCTCCTACAATGAGCAGTTCTTC	CASTRGSGLAGEGSYNEQFF
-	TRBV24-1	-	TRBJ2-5	TGTGCCACCAGTGATTCCCCAGGTCAAGAGACCCAGTACTTC	CATSDSPGQETQYF
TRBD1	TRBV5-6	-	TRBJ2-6	TGTGCCAGCAGCTCCGCCGGGGGACAGGGATCTGGGGCCAACGTCCTGACTTTC	CASSSAGGQGSGANVLTF
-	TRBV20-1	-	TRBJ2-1	TGCAGTGCTAGTAGCCCCCCAGGGTCGAGCTCCTACAATGAGCAGTTCTTC	CSASSPPGSSSYNEQFF
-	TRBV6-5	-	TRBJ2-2	TGTGCCAGCAGACCCGACTACACCGGGGAGCTGTTTTTT	CASRPDYTGELFF
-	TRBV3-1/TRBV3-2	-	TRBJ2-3	TGTGCCAGCAGCCAAGCCACTAGCACAGATACGCAGTATTTT	CASSQATSTDTQYF